This T cell receptor (beta chain) was identified during a study of CXCR3-negative and CXCR3-positive naive CD8 T cells. The CDR3 sequence is 16 residues long. Germline CDR1 LNHNV, CDR2 YYDKDF (reference sequence). Among CD8+ T cells, naive ones were CD45RO-CCR7+CD27+CD95-. Researchers prepared the TRB cDNA libraries using 5' RACE with UMI labels. After re-calling the 5' RACE reads, TCRdb lists one entry per CDR3 protein, DNA absent. This sample's table has approximately 74,000 distinct CDR3 sequences. Study-wide points: The TRBV-TRBJ usage of naive CXCR3-negative and CXCR3-positive cells was similar, but that of memory cells differed.

As to this clonotype: Its antigen is currently unknown.

J is TRBJ2-2 and V is TRBV15. Sequencing was performed on naive CXCR3- CD8+ T cells from blood. The subset here: CD45RO-CCR7+CD27+CD95- naive CD8+ T cells lacking CXCR3 (TNR3-). The clonotype originates from a human donor in good health. Some clones in this sample may be carry-over from other donors' samples. CDR3 amino acids: CATSRDQVPDTGELFF.